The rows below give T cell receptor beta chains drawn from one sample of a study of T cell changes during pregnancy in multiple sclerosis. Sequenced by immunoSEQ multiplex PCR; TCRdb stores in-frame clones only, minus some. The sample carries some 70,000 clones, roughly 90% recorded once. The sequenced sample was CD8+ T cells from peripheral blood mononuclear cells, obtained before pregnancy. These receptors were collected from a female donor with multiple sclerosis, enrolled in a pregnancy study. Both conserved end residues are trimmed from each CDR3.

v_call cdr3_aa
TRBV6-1 ASRSNEQY
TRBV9 ASSVGSIDYEQY
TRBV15 ATSRDKGTGYHYEQY
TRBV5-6 ASSRGIGNQPQH
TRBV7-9 ASSLVGGGRTRNTIY
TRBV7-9 ASSLSFNTGANIQY
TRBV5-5 ASSRLALTYEQY
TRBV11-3 ASSLAGEDEQY
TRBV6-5 ASSYGPGAYEQY
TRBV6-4 ASSGQGDTDTQY
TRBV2 ASSESQGTYEQY
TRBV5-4 ASSLGRGNEQF
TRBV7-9 ASSWTVTGELF
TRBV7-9 ASSFRGTGKNTEAF
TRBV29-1 SVEQGVGYGYT
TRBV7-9 ASSPPVRGSTEAF
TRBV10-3 AISELGESNQPQH
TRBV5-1 ASSLGQGSYEQY
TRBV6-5 ASTEARGSYNEQF
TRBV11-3 ASSWRGLAGELF
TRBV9 ASSVDPGLVDEQF
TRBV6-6 AISTGDSNQPQH
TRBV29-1 SVEWGTGDEKLF
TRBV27 ASSLGGAAEQF
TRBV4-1 ASSQEGSAGETQY
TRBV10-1 ASSPGGSHEQY
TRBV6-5 ASSPRRDYGYT
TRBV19 ASTSGGYETQY
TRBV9 ASSAPRGPGELF
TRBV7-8 ASSHEESLRAF
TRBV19 ASRTSGGSRDTQY
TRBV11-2 ASSSVAGGSGELF
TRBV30 ACHRRGLGHHEQF
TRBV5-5 ASSGSSGAPYEQY
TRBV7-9 ASSQGPGRGTEAF
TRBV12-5 ASGPESRDEQF
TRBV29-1 SAPGGPRGEQY
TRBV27 ASSDRSNQPQH
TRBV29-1 SAVLAGGRGDTQY
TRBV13 ASSIGGKKTQY
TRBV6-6 ASIGGVSQETQY
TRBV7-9 ASRTSTGGLNTEAF
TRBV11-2 ASTDRGPIYEQY
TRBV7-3 ASSPRLGNEQF
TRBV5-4 ASSLLDRGLIYEQY
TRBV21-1 ASSPGTVTDTQY
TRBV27 ASSFLRGEVANEKLF
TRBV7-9 ASSRSTSVQETQY
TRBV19 ASSLPGQATYEQY
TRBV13 ASSLFTTGLHTEAF
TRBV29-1 SVEIWDRGSYEQY
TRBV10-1 ASTTRDYRESTGELF
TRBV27 ASSFLGTGGDTQY